The 11 T cell receptor beta chains below were found in one sample sequenced in a study of T cells in localized non-small cell lung cancer. Sequenced by immunoSEQ multiplex PCR; TCRdb stores in-frame clones only, minus some. This table has some 25,000 clones, over 70% appearing once. The sample in question was peripheral blood, obtained before any cancer treatment. The receptors were sampled from a man aged 40 to 75 with stage III squamous cell lung carcinoma.

This rearrangement joins TRBV5-6 to TRBJ2-6, with D possibly matching TRBD1 (6 bases). The CDR3 totals 16 residues. Per germline, CDR1 SGHDT and CDR2 YYEEEE. Trimming took off 1 base at V and 0 bases at J, with 8 bases between the two ends. This chain's CDR3 is CASSLRGSSGANVLTF. Here the CDR3 DNA reads TGTGCCAGCAGCTTGAGGGGGAGCTCTGGGGCCAACGTCCTGACTTTC.

This clone was found a few times. The chain joins TRBV5-8 to TRBJ1-2; the D is unclear. Germline CDR1 is SGHTS and CDR2 is YDEGEE. V dropped 0 bases and J dropped 3 bases, with 9 bases sitting between them. CDR3 length: 14 amino acids. The CDR3 sequence: CASSLEGSYYGYTF. DNA of the CDR3: TGTGCCAGCAGCTTGGAAGGCAGTTACTATGGCTACACCTTC.

The chain carries TRBV27 and TRBJ2-3; no reliable D call. Germline V gene sequence: CDR1 MNHEY, CDR2 SMNVEV (reference sequence). Trimming stripped 5 bases from V and 2 bases from J, with 11 bases between. The CDR3 consists of 14 residues. CDR3 in DNA: TGTGCCAGCAGTACGGAACGGCCCACAGATACGCAGTATTTT. Protein: CASSTERPTDTQYF.

The chain employs TRBV14 and TRBJ1-4; D is unresolved. The CDR3 consists of 12 residues. V was shortened by 1 base and J by 8 bases, with 5 bases between the two germline ends. CDR1 and CDR2 (germline): SGHDN, FVKESK. The CDR3 nucleotides are TGTGCCAGCAGCCAAGTTGGCGAAAAACTGTTTTTT. Its translation: CASSQVGEKLFF. The full variable domain, its missing parts supplied by reference TRBV14 and TRBJ1-4, is EAGVTQFPSHSVIEKGQTVTLRCDPISGHDNLYWYRRVMGKEIKFLLHFVKESKQDESGMPNNRFLAERTGGTYSTLKVQPAELEDSGVYFCASSQVGEKLFFGSGTQLSVL.

This chain joins TRBV2 and TRBJ2-2; no reliable D call. V gave up 4 bases and J gave up 1 base, with 10 bases separating them. The CDR3 spans 15 residues. Germline CDR1 is SNHLY and CDR2 is FYNNEI. CDR3 in amino acids: CASSGGQRNTGELFF. DNA for the CDR3: TGTGCCAGCAGTGGGGGTCAGAGGAACACCGGGGAGCTGTTTTTT.

This clone was counted only a few times. This chain links TRBV19 with TRBJ2-1; 9 nucleotides align to TRBD1. This CDR3 contains 14 residues. Germline V gene lookup returns CDR1 LNHDA and CDR2 SQIVND (reference sequence). The V segment lost 7 bases and the J segment 8 bases; nucleotides outside the gene matches: 9. The CDR3 bases are TGTGCCAGTACTCCGGGACAGGGCGTTGATGAGCAGTTCTTC. This codes for CASTPGQGVDEQFF.

This clone was observed a few times. V usage is TRBV7-9 and J usage is TRBJ1-1; D gene uncertain. The CDR3 sequence is 13 residues long. Germline CDR1 is SEHNR and CDR2 is FQNEAQ (reference sequence). V lost 3 bases and J 6 bases, leaving 11 bases between the germline ends. Here the CDR3 DNA reads TGTGCCAGCAGCTTGTATGTCCTCGCTGAAGCTTTCTTT. This translates into CASSLYVLAEAFF.

V gene TRBV27 combines with J gene TRBJ2-2, with D unclear. The germline CDR1 and CDR2 sequences are MNHEY and SMNVEV (reference sequence). V shed 4 bases and J shed 0 bases, with 3 bases lying between them. The CDR3 consists of 13 residues. For the CDR3, the DNA is TGTGCCAGCAGTTCCGCGAACACCGGGGAGCTGTTTTTT. Translated: CASSSANTGELFF.

This clone turned up a few times. The rearrangement links TRBV6-5 to TRBJ1-1, with unresolved D. Germline V gene data show CDR1 as MNHEY and CDR2 as SVGAGI. This CDR3 comprises 11 residues. The germline V and J ends were trimmed by 6 bases and 6 bases, with 8 bases remaining between them. CDR3 bases: TGTGCCAGCAGGGCGGCGGCTGAAGCTTTCTTT. It codes for CASRAAAEAFF.

The rearrangement uses TRBV15 and TRBJ1-5; 9 bases are a match to TRBD1. This CDR3 is 14 amino acids long. CDR1 is LNHNV and CDR2 is YYDKDF in the germline V gene (reference sequence). J gave up 5 bases and V 3 bases, and 2 bases lay outside the gene matches. The chain's CDR3 is CATSRDRGDQPQHF. DNA of the CDR3: TGTGCCACCAGCAGGGACAGGGGCGATCAGCCCCAGCATTTT.

This clone came up once. The CDR3 reads CASSHQTDNEQFF. The CDR3 nucleotides are TGTGCCAGCAGCCACCAGACGGACAATGAGCAGTTCTTC. V usage is TRBV5-6 and J usage is TRBJ2-1; unclear D gene. The CDR3 covers 13 residues. The V and J ends lost 4 bases and 5 bases respectively, with 10 bases between them. From germline, CDR1 is SGHDT and CDR2 YYEEEE.